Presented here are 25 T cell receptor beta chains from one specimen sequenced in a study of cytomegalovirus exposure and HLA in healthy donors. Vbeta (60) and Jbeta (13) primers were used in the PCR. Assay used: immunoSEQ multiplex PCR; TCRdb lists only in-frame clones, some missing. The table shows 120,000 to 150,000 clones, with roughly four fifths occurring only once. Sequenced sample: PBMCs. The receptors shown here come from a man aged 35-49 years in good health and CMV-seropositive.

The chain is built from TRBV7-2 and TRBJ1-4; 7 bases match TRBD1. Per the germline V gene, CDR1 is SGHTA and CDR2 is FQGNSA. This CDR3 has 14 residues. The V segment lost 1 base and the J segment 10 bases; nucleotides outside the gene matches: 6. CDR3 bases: TGTGCCAGCAGCTTAGAGGGGGCGCCTGGAAAACTGTTTTTT. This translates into CASSLEGAPGKLFF.

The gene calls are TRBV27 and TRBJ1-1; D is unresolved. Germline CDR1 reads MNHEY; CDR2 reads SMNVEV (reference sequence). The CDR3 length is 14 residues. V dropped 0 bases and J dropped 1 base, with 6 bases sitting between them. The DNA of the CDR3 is TGTGCCAGCAGTTTATCCTCCTGGAACACTGAAGCTTTCTTT. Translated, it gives CASSLSSWNTEAFF.

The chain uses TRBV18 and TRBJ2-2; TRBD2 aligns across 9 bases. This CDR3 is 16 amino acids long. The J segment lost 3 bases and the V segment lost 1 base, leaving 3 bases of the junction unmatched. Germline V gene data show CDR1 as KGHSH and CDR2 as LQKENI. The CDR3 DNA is TGTGCCAGCTCACCACGGGCTAGCGGGGACACCGGGGAGCTGTTTTTT. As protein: CASSPRASGDTGELFF.

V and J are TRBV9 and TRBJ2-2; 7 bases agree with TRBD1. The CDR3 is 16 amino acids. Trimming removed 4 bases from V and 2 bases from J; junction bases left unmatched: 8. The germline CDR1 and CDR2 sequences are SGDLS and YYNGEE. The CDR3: CASSPREGANTGELFF. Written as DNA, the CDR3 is TGTGCCAGCAGCCCCCGAGAGGGGGCCAACACCGGGGAGCTGTTTTTT.

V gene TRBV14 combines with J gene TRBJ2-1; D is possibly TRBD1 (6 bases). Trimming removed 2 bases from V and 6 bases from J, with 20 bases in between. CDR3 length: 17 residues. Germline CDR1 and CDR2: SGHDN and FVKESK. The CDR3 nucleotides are TGTGCCAGCAGCCAAAGAACCGGGACAATCTCTGGCAATGAGCAGTTCTTC. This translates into CASSQRTGTISGNEQFF.

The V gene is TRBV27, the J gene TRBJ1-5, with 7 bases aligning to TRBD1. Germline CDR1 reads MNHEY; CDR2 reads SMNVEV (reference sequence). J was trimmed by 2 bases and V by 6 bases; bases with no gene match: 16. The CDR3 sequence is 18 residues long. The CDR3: CASSPIRDYTGGNQPQHF. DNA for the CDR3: TGTGCCAGCAGCCCCATTAGGGATTATACAGGGGGCAATCAGCCCCAGCATTTT.

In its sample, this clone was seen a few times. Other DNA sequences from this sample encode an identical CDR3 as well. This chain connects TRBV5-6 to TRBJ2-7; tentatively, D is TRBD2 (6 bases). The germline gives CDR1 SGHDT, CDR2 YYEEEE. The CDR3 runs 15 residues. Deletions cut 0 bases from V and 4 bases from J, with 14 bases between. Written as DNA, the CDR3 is TGTGCCAGCAGCTTGGCCGGGGGTGGGAGATACGAGCAGTACTTC. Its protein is CASSLAGGGRYEQYF.

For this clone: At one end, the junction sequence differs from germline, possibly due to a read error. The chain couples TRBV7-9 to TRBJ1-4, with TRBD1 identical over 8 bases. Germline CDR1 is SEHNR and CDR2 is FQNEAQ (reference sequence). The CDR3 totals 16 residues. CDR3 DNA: TGTTCCAGCAGCCCTCTCTTGACAGGGGCTGGGGAAAAACTGTTTTTT. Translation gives CSSSPLLTGAGEKLFF.

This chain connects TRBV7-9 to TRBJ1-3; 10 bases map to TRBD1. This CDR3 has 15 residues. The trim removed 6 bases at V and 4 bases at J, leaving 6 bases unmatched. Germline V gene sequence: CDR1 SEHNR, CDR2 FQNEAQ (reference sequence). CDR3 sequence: CASRRQGAAGNTIYF. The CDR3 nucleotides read TGTGCCAGCAGGAGACAGGGGGCCGCAGGAAACACCATATATTTT.

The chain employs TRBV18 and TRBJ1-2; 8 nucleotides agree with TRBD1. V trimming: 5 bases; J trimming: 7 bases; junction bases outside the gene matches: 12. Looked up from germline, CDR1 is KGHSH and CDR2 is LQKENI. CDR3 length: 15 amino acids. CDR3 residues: CASSLTDRGIGGYTF. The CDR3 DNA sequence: TGTGCCAGCTCATTAACCGACAGGGGTATCGGTGGCTACACCTTC.

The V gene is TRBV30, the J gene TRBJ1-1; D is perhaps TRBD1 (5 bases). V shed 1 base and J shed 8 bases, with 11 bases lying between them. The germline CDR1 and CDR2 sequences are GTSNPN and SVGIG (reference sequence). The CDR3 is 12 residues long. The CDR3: CAWSGSGGEAFF. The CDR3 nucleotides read TGTGCCTGGAGTGGTTCGGGGGGGGAAGCTTTCTTT. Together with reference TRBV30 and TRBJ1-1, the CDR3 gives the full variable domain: SQTIHQWPATLVQPVGSPLSLECTVEGTSNPNLYWYRQAAGRGLQLLFYSVGIGQISSEVPQNLSASRPQDRQFILSSKKLLLSDSGFYLCAWSGSGGEAFFGQGTRLTVV.

CDR3 nucleotide sequence: TGTGCCATCCGGGACAGAACCCAAGAGACCCAGTACTTC. This gives the protein CAIRDRTQETQYF. The chain is built from TRBV10-3 and TRBJ2-5, with 7 bases that match TRBD1. V lost 8 bases, J lost 1 base, and 4 bases stayed unmatched. The CDR3 consists of 13 residues. Germline V gives CDR1 ENHRY, CDR2 SYGVKD.

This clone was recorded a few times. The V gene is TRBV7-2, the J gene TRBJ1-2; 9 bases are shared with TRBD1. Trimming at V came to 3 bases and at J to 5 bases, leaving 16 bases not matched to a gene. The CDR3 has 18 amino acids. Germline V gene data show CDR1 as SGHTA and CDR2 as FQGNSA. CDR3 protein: CASSFTGWDREATYGYTF. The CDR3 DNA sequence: TGTGCCAGCAGCTTCACCGGTTGGGACAGGGAGGCAACTTATGGCTACACCTTC.

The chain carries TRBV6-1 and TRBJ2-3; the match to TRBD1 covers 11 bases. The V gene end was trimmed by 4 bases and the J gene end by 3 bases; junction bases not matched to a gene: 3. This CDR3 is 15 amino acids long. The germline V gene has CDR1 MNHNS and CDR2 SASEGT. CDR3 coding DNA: TGTGCCAGCAGTGTCGGACAGGGGGCGACAGATACGCAGTATTTT. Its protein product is CASSVGQGATDTQYF.

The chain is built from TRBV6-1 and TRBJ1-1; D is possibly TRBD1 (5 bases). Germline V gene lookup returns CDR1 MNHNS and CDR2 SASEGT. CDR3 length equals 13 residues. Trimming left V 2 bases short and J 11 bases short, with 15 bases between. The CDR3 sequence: CASSERGYLLAFF. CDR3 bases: TGTGCCAGCAGTGAAAGGGGCTATCTATTGGCTTTCTTT.

As DNA, the CDR3 is TGTGCCAGCACCTGGTCGAGAGACTATGGCTACACCTTC. This translates into CASTWSRDYGYTF. V usage is TRBV2 and J usage is TRBJ1-2, with no clear D. The CDR3 extends over 13 amino acids. The germline V and J ends were trimmed by 7 bases and 3 bases, with 12 bases remaining between them. Germline V lookup: CDR1 SNHLY, CDR2 FYNNEI.

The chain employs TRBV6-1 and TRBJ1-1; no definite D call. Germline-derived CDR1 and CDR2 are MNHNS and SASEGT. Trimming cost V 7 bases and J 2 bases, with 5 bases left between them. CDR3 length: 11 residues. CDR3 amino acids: CASNRNTEAFF. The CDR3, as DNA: TGTGCCAGCAATAGAAACACTGAAGCTTTCTTT.

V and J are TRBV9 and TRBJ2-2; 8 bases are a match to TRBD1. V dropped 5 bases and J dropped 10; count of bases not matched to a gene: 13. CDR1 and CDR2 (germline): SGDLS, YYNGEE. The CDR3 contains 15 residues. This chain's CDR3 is CASSAQDRDPAELFF. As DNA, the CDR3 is TGTGCCAGCAGTGCCCAGGACAGGGATCCCGCGGAGCTGTTTTTT.

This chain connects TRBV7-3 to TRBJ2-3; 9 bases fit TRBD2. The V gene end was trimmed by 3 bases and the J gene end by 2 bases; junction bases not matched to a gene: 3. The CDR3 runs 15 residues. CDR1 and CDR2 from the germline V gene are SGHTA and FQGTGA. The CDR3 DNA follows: TGTGCCAGCAGCTTGAGCGGGGGGCCCACAGATACGCAGTATTTT. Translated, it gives CASSLSGGPTDTQYF.

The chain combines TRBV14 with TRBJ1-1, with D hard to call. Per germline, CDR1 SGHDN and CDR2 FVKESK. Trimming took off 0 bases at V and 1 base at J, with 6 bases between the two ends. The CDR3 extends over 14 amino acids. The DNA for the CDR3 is TGTGCCAGCAGCCAAGAGTCTCGGAACACTGAAGCTTTCTTT. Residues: CASSQESRNTEAFF.

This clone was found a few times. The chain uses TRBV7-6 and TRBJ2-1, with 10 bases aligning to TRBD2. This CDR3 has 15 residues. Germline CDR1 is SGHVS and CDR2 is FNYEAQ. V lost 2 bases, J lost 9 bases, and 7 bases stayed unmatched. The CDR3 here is CASSLLAGAFTEQFF. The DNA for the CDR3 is TGTGCCAGCAGCTTACTAGCGGGGGCGTTTACTGAGCAGTTCTTC.

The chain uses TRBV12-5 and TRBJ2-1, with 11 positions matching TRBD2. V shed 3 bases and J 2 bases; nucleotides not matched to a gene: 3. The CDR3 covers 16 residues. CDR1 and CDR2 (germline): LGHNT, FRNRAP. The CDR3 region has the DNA TGTGCTAGTGGTTTTCCGGGACTAGCGGCCTACAATGAGCAGTTCTTC. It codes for CASGFPGLAAYNEQFF.

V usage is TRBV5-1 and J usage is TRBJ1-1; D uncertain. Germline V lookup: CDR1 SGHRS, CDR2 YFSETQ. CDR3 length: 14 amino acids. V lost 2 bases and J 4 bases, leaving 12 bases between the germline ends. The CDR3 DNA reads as TGCGCCAGCAGCTTTATATTCTCCAGCACTGAAGCTTTCTTT. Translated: CASSFIFSSTEAFF. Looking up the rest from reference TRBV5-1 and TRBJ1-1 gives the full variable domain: KAGVTQTPRYLIKTRGQQVTLSCSPISGHRSVSWYQQTPGQGLQFLFEYFSETQRNKGNFPGRFSGRQFSNSRSEMNVSTLELGDSALYLCASSFIFSSTEAFFGQGTRLTVV.

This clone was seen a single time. The CDR3 loop reads CASSLPGTYEQYF. In nucleotides, the CDR3 is TGCGCCAGCAGCTTGCCAGGAACCTACGAGCAGTACTTC. This rearrangement joins TRBV5-1 to TRBJ2-7; D not resolved. V lost 1 base and J lost 2, with 7 bases in between. This CDR3 contains 13 residues. Germline V CDR1 and CDR2: SGHRS, YFSETQ.

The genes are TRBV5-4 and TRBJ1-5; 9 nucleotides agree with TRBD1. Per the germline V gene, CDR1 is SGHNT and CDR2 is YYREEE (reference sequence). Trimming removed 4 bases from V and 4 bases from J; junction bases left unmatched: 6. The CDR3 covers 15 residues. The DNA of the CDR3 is TGTGCCAGCAGCACGGGGACAGGGTTTAATCAGCCCCAGCATTTT. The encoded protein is CASSTGTGFNQPQHF.